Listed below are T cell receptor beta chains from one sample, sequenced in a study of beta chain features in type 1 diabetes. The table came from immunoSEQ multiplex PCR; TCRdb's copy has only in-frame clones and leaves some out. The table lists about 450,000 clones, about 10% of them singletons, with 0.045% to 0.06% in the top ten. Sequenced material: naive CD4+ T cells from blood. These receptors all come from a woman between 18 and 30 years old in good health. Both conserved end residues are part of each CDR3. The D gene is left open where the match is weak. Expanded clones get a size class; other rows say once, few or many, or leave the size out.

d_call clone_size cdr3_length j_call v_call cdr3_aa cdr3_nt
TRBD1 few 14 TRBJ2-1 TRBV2 CASTRDRGYNEQFF TGTGCGAGCACACGGGACAGGGGCTACAATGAGCAGTTCTTC
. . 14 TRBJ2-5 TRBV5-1 CASSLGTYQETQYF TGCGCCAGCAGCTTGGGGACGTACCAAGAGACCCAGTACTTC
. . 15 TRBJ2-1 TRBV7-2 CASSLGESSYNEQFF TGTGCCAGCAGCTTAGGGGAAAGCTCCTACAATGAGCAGTTCTTC
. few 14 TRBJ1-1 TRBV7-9 CASSSQDTNTEAFF TGTGCCAGCAGCTCGCAGGACACTAACACTGAAGCTTTCTTT
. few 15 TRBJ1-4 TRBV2 CASSEGGKGREKLFF TGTGCCAGCAGTGAAGGAGGTAAAGGGCGCGAAAAACTGTTTTTT
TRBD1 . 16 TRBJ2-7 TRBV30 CAWILRGTGGSYEQYF TGTGCCTGGATCCTTCGGGGGACAGGGGGCTCCTACGAGCAGTACTTC
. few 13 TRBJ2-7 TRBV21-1 CARGGQWSYEQYF TGTGCCAGGGGTGGACAGTGGAGCTACGAGCAGTACTTC
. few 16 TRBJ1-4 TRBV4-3 CASSQDYSRFNEKLFF TGCGCCAGCAGCCAAGATTACTCCAGGTTTAATGAAAAACTGTTTTTT
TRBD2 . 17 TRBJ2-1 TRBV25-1 CASSEWAGGPVQREQFF TGTGCCAGCAGTGAATGGGCGGGAGGGCCAGTACAGCGGGAGCAGTTCTTC
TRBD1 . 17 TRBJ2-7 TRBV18 CASSPPPGDRDSYEQYF TGTGCCAGCTCACCGCCGCCTGGGGACAGGGACTCCTACGAGCAGTACTTC
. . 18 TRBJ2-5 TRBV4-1 CASSHRGPTAPSGETQYF TGCGCCAGCAGCCACAGGGGACCGACAGCCCCCTCAGGAGAGACCCAGTACTTC
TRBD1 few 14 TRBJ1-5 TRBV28 CASSRDSVLQPQHF TGTGCCAGCAGTCGGGACAGTGTCCTCCAGCCCCAGCATTTT
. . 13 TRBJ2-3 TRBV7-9 CASSLGVTDTQYF TGTGCCAGCAGCTTGGGGGTCACAGATACGCAGTATTTT
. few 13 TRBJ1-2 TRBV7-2 CASSEATGYGYTF TGTGCCAGCAGCGAGGCTACAGGCTATGGCTACACCTTC
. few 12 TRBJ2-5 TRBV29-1 CSAERAEETQYF TGCAGCGCTGAGAGGGCAGAAGAGACCCAGTACTTC
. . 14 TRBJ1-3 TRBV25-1 CASSVTGLGNTIYF TGTGCCAGCAGTGTCACAGGGTTAGGAAACACCATATATTTT
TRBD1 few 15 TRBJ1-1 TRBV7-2 CASSLGDRGNTEAFF TGTGCCAGCAGCTTAGGGGACAGGGGGAACACTGAAGCTTTCTTT
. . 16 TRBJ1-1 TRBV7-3 CASSLFGRSMNTEAFF TGTGCCAGCAGCTTATTCGGCAGAAGCATGAACACTGAAGCTTTCTTT
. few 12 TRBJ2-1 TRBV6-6 CASSYLDNEQFF TGTGCCAGCAGTTACTTAGACAATGAGCAGTTCTTC
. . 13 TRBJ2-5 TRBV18 CASSRGTQETQYF TGTGCCAGCTCACGGGGGACCCAAGAGACCCAGTACTTC
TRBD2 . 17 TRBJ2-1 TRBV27 CASSFYPAGTTNNEQFF TGTGCCAGCAGTTTTTATCCGGCAGGGACTACTAACAATGAGCAGTTCTTC
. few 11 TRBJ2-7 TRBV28 CASSWGKEQYF TGTGCCAGCAGTTGGGGTAAAGAGCAGTACTTC
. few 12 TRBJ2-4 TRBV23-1 CASRLAKNIQYF TGCGCCAGCCGTTTAGCCAAAAACATTCAGTACTTC
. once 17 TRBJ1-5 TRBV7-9 CASSLDPARATNQPQHF TGTGCCAGCAGCTTAGATCCCGCCAGGGCGACCAATCAGCCCCAGCATTTT
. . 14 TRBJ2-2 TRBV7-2 CASSTGRYTGELFF TGTGCCAGCAGCACGGGTCGATACACCGGGGAGCTGTTTTTT
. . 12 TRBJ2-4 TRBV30 CAWSVLADVQYF TGTGCCTGGAGTGTACTGGCGGATGTGCAGTACTTC
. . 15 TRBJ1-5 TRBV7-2 CASSPRIGGNQPQHF TGTGCCAGCAGCCCCAGGATTGGGGGCAATCAGCCCCAGCATTTT
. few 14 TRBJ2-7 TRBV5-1 CASTPIESSYEQYF TGCGCCAGCACCCCCATAGAAAGCTCCTACGAGCAGTACTTC
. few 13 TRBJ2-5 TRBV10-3 CAIGQGGQETQYF TGTGCCATCGGGCAGGGGGGACAAGAGACCCAGTACTTC
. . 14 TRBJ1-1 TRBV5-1 CASSLATLNTEAFF TGCGCCAGCAGCTTGGCCACGTTGAACACTGAAGCTTTCTTT
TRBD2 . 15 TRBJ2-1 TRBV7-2 CASSLPVSGRGEQFF TGTGCCAGCAGCTTACCCGTAAGCGGGAGGGGTGAGCAGTTCTTC
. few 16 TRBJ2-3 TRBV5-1 CASSLASGVPRRTQYF TGCGCCAGCAGCTTGGCCAGTGGGGTTCCACGACGTACGCAGTATTTT
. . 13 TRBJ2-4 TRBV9 CASSVSGKNIQYF TGTGCCAGCAGCGTAAGCGGGAAAAACATTCAGTACTTC
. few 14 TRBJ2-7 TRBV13 CASSSLLSSYEQYF TGTGCCAGCAGCTCCCTCTTAAGCTCCTACGAGCAGTACTTC
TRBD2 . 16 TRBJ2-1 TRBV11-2 CASSEITSAAYNEQFF TGTGCCAGCAGCGAAATAACTAGCGCAGCCTACAATGAGCAGTTCTTC
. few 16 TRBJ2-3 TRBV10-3 CAISESESGYTDTQYF TGTGCCATCAGTGAGTCGGAAAGCGGATACACAGATACGCAGTATTTT
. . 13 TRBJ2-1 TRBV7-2 CASSSLPWNEQFF TGTGCCAGCAGCTCACTACCGTGGAATGAGCAGTTCTTC
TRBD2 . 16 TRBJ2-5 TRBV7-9 CASSPRRLSGIQTQYF TGTGCCAGCAGCCCCCGAAGGTTAAGCGGGATACAGACCCAGTACTTC
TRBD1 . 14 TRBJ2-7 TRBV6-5 CASRRGQVSYEQYF TGTGCCAGCAGGCGCGGACAGGTTTCCTACGAGCAGTACTTC
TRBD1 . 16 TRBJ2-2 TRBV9 CASSTPGTGSGGELFF TGTGCCAGCAGCACCCCCGGGACAGGGTCTGGCGGGGAGCTGTTTTTT
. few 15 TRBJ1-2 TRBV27 CASSPGSHLNYGYTF TGTGCCAGCAGCCCAGGGAGTCACTTAAACTATGGCTACACCTTC
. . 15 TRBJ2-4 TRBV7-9 CASSLAGGLENIQYF TGTGCCAGCAGCTTAGCCGGGGGACTTGAAAACATTCAGTACTTC
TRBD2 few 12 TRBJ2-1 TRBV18 CASSPAGVSQFF TGTGCCAGCTCACCGGCGGGAGTCTCGCAGTTCTTC
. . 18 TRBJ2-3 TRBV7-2 CASSLKARWRSSTDTQYF TGTGCCAGCAGCTTAAAGGCCAGGTGGCGATCTAGCACAGATACGCAGTATTTT
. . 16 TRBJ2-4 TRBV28 CASSLGSSRAKNIQYF TGTGCCAGCAGTTTGGGGAGTTCGAGGGCCAAAAACATTCAGTACTTC
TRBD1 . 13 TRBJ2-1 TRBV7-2 CASSQGQYNEQFF TGTGCCAGCAGCCAGGGACAGTACAATGAGCAGTTCTTC
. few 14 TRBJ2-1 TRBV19 CASRYSGSYNEQFF TGTGCCAGCAGGTATAGCGGCTCCTACAATGAGCAGTTCTTC
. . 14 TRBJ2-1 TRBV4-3 CASSHRTDLGEQFF TGCGCCAGCAGCCATAGGACAGATTTGGGTGAGCAGTTCTTC